This TCR beta chain was captured by sequencing in a study of T cell repertoires in cytomegalovirus infection. Study context: CMV infection and matching HLA type were both indicated by public TCR beta signatures.

This clonotype has ten or more counts. The antigen is unknown. Findings and limits, study-wide: In two of eight donors, the top clonotype was HLA-C-restricted CMV-specific.

After removal of 5 bases from V and 3 bases from J, the junction contained 8 bases not matched to a gene. Per germline, CDR1 SGHTA and CDR2 FQGNSA. The CDR3 contains 16 residues. TCRdb re-called the reads through MiXCR, storing one row per CDR3 protein. The sample holds around 180,000 distinct CDR3 sequences; 28% are singletons and the top ten take about 28%. This chain connects TRBV7-2 to TRBJ2-2; TRBD2 matches 8 bases. Sequencing was carried out using PBMCs. The clonotype comes from a human donor in good health (CMV status not recorded). Some clones in this sample may be carry-over from other donors' samples. The CDR3 DNA is TGTGCCAGCAGCCTAGATGGGCGGGGGGACACCGGGGAGCTGTTTTTT. Translation: CASSLDGRGDTGELFF.